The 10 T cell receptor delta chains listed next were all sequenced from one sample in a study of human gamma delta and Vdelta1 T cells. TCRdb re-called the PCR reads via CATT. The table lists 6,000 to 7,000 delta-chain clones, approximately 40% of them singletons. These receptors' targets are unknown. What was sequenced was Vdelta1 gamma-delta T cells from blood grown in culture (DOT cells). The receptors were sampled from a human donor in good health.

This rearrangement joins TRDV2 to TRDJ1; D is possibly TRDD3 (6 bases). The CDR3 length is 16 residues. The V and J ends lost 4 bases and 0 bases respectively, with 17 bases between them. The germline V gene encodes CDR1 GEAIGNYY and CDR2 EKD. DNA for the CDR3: TGTGCCTGTGAGTGGCTGGGGATTAGGGACACCGATAAACTCATCTTT. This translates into CACEWLGIRDTDKLIF.

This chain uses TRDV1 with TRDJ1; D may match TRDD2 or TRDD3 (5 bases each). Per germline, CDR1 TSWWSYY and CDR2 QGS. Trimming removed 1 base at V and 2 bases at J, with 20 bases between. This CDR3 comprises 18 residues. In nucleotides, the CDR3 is TGTGCTCTTGGGGAACACGCGCCGATCTTCCGGGGAACCGATAAACTCATCTTT. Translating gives CALGEHAPIFRGTDKLIF.

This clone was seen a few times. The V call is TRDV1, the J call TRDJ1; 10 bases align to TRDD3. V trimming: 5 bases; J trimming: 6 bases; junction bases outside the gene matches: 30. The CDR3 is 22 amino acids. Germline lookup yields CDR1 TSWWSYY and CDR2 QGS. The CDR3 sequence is CALGNPPSGTKRLVGDTHKLIF. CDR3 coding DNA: TGTGCTCTTGGGAACCCCCCTTCCGGCACTAAGCGGTTAGTGGGGGATACCCATAAACTCATCTTT.

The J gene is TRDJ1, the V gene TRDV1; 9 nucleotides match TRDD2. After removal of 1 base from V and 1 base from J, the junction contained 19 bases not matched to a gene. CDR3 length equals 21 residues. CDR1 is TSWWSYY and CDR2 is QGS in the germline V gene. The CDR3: CALGEPGNLPTGDRCTDKLIF. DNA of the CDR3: TGTGCTCTTGGGGAACCGGGGAACCTTCCTACAGGGGATAGGTGCACCGATAAACTCATCTTT.

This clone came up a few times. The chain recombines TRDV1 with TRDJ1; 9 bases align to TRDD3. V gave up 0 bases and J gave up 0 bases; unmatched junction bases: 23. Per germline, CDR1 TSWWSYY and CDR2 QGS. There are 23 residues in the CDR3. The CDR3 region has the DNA TGTGCTCTTGGGGAACTTTCCACCTTCCTGGCGGGGGATACATTTTCGTACACCGATAAACTCATCTTT. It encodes CALGELSTFLAGDTFSYTDKLIF.

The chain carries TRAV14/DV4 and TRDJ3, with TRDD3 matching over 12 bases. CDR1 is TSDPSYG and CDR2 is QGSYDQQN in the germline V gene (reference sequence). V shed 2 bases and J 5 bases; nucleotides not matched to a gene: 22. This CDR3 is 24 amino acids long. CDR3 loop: CAMREIEKSTGGYPGLRDTRQMFF. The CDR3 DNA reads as TGTGCAATGAGAGAGATTGAGAAGAGTACTGGGGGATACCCGGGCCTCCGGGACACCCGACAGATGTTTTTC.

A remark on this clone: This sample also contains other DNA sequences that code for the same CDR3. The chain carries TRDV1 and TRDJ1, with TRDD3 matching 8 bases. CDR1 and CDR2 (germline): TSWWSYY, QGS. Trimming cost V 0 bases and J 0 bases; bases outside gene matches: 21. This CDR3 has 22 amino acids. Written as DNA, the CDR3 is TGTGCTCTTGGGGAACTTATAGGCGTGGGTTCTACTGGGGGGCCTTACACCGATAAACTCATCTTT. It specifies CALGELIGVGSTGGPYTDKLIF.

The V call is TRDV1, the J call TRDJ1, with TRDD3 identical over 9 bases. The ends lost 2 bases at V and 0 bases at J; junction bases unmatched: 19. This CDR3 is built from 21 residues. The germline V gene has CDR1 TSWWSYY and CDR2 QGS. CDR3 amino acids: CALGEFFLYLTGGRYTDKLIF. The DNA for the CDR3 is TGTGCTCTTGGGGAATTTTTCCTGTATTTGACTGGGGGACGCTACACCGATAAACTCATCTTT.

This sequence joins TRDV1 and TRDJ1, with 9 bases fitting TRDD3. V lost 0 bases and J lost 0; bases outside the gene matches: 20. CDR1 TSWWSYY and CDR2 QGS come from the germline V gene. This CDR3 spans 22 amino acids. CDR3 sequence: CALGELPLSYWGKPPYTDKLIF. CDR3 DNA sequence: TGTGCTCTTGGGGAACTTCCTCTATCGTACTGGGGGAAACCCCCGTACACCGATAAACTCATCTTT.

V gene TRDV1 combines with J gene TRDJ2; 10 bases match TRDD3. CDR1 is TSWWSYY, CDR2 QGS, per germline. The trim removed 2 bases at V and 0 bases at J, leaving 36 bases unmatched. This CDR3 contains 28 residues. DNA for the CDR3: TGTGCTCTTGGGGAATTTAGGTGGGGCTCGGTCCGATTCTACGGGCTGGGGGATAGGGAAGCTTTGACAGCACAACTCTTCTTT. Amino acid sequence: CALGEFRWGSVRFYGLGDREALTAQLFF.